This TCR beta chain is from a study of shared clonotypes between healthy human individuals. Whole-study findings and limits: Researchers sampled only blood; tissue repertoires likely differ.

Assay runs were performed at deep level. The method was immunoSEQ multiplex PCR; TCRdb's version includes in-frame clones alone and lacks a portion of them. The table lists hundreds of thousands of clones, roughly four fifths of them singletons. Concerning this clone: Its specificity is unknown.

Recent vaccinations or acute infections were absent in the healthy HIV-negative adult donors. All the donors were Caucasian adults who lived in Nashville, Tennessee. The CDR3 covers 15 residues. The V end was cut by 1 base, the J end by 6 bases, with 15 bases between. Germline assignment: CDR1 SGHNT and CDR2 YYREEE (reference sequence). Specimen: PBMCs. The clonotype originates from a woman aged 40 to 49 in good health. Some clones in this sample may be carry-over from other donors' samples. The rearrangement links TRBV5-4 to TRBJ2-3; possible D gene TRBD1, 6 bases. The CDR3 DNA sequence: TGTGCCAGCAGCTTGCACCGACAGGTCGGGGATACGCAGTATTTT. Encoded protein: CASSLHRQVGDTQYF.